The clone carrying this T cell receptor beta chain has just a few counts. The source of the sample is a study of blood T cell repertoires in COVID-19. TCRdb's copy holds only in-frame clones and misses some; the assay was immunoSEQ multiplex PCR. The data show 320,000 or so clones, with roughly 85% seen just once and about 1.9% held by the top ten. Germline V gives CDR1 SEHNR, CDR2 FQNEAQ (reference sequence). This CDR3 region has 15 residues. Trimming took off 2 bases at V and 4 bases at J, with 14 bases between the two ends. V is TRBV7-9 and J is TRBJ1-1; TRBD1 is a possible D gene (6 bases). The specimen was PBMCs or T cells enriched from blood (not recorded which). The TCR originated in a woman between 25 and 40 years old who had been exposed to COVID-19. CDR3 region: CASSLRRTDFTEAFF. Written as DNA, the CDR3 is TGTGCCAGCAGCTTACGTCGGACAGACTTCACTGAAGCTTTCTTT. The full variable domain, with the rest looked up from reference TRBV7-9 and TRBJ1-1, is DTGVSQNPRHKITKRGQNVTFRCDPISEHNRLYWYRQTLGQGPEFLTYFQNEAQLEKSRLLSDRFSAERPKGSFSTLEIQRTEQGDSAMYLCASSLRRTDFTEAFFGQGTRLTVV.